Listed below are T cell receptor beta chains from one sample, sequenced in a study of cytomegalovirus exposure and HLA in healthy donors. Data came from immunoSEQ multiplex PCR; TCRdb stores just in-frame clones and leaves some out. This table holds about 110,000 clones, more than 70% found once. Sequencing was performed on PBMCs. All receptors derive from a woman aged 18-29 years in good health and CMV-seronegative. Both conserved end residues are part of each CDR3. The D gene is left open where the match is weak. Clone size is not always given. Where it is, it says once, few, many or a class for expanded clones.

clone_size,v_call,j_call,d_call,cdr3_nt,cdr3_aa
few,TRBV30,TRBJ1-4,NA,TGTGCCTGGAGTGCCAATAAAGGAGCGGGAAATGAAAAACTGTTTTTT,CAWSANKGAGNEKLFF
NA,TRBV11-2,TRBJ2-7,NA,TGTGCCAGCAGCTTCCCCCGGGAGTCTTCCTACGAGCAGTACTTC,CASSFPRESSYEQYF
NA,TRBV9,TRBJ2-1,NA,TGTGCCAGCAGCCTTAGCGGCTACAATGAGCAGTTCTTC,CASSLSGYNEQFF
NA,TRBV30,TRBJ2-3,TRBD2,TGTGCCTGGAGTGGGTTTAGCGGGCCCGCTGGCACAGATACGCAGTATTTT,CAWSGFSGPAGTDTQYF
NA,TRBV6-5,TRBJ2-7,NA,TGTGCCAGCGAGACTGGATCCTACGAGCAGTACTTC,CASETGSYEQYF
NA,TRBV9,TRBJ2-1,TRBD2,TGTGCCAGCAGCGGTAGCGGGGGTACCTACAATGAGCAGTTCTTC,CASSGSGGTYNEQFF
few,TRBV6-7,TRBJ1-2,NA,TGTGCCAGCAGTTCAGGCCGTTATGGCTACACCTTC,CASSSGRYGYTF
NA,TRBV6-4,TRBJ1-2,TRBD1,TGTGCCAGCAATCATCTCGCGGGGGGGCGCAGGGGGAAGTATGGCTACACCTTC,CASNHLAGGRRGKYGYTF
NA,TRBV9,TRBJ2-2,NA,TGTGCCAGCGGACTGCATTGGACCGGGGAGCTGTTTTTT,CASGLHWTGELFF
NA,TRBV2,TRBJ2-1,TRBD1,TGTGCCAGCAGTCGGGACAGGGGCCCCAATGAGCAGTTCTTC,CASSRDRGPNEQFF
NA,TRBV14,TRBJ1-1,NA,TGTGCCAGCAGCCGAAACAGGGTGAACACTGAAGCTTTCTTT,CASSRNRVNTEAFF
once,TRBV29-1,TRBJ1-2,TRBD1,TGCAGCGTTGAAGAGCAGGGGGGTTACGGCTACACCTTC,CSVEEQGGYGYTF
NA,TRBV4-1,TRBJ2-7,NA,TGCGCCAGCAGCCAAGTGAAGGGGGCCTACGAGCAGTACTTC,CASSQVKGAYEQYF
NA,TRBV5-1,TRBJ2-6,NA,TGCGCCAGCAGCTGGAGCTCTGGGGCCAACGTCCTGACTTTC,CASSWSSGANVLTF
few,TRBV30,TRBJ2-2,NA,TGTGCCTGGAGTGTAACGGGGGACGGGGAGCTGTTTTTT,CAWSVTGDGELFF
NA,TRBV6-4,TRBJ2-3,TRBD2,TGTGCCAGCAGTGCCGGGACTAGCGCAGATACGCAGTATTTT,CASSAGTSADTQYF
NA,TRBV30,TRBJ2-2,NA,TGTGCCTGGAGGGGATCCTCGGGGAGCACCGGGGAGCTGTTTTTT,CAWRGSSGSTGELFF
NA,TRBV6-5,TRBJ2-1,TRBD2,TGTGCCAGCAGATTGGGACTAGCAGGGGAGAATGAGCAGTTCTTC,CASRLGLAGENEQFF
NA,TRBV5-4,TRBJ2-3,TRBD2,TGTGCCAGCAGCTTTCTCGGGGGGAGTGGAGATACGCAGTATTTT,CASSFLGGSGDTQYF
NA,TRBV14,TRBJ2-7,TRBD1,TGTGCCAGCAGCCATAACACAGGGGGCGAGAACTACGAGCAGTACTTC,CASSHNTGGENYEQYF
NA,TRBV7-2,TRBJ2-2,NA,TGTGCCAGCAGCCCCTTGGGGGGGGGCAACACCGGGGAGCTGTTTTTT,CASSPLGGGNTGELFF
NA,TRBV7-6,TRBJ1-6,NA,TGTGCCAGCAGCTACCTGGCGGGAAATTCACCCCTCCACTTT,CASSYLAGNSPLHF
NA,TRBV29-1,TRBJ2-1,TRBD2,TGCAGCGCCGGGGGAGGGACTGACTACAATGAGCAGTTCTTC,CSAGGGTDYNEQFF
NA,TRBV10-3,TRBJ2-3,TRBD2,TGTGCCATCAGTGTTTCAGCGGGGGCAGGCACAGATACGCAGTATTTT,CAISVSAGAGTDTQYF
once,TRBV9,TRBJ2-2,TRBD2,TGTGCCAGCAGCGCAAGCGGGGGCCCGACCGGGGAGCTGTTTTTT,CASSASGGPTGELFF
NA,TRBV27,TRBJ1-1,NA,TGTGCCAGCAGTTTATCGGGGGGAGGGGGTGAAGCTTTCTTT,CASSLSGGGGEAFF
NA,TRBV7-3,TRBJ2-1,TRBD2,TGTGCCAGCAGCCCGGGCCGGGAGGGTGAGCAGTTCTTC,CASSPGREGEQFF
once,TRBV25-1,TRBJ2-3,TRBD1,TGTGCCAGCAGTGAAATTGGGGACAGCGTCACAGATACGCAGTATTTT,CASSEIGDSVTDTQYF
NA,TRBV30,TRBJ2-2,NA,TGTGCCTGGAGTGAGGGGACCGGGGAGCTGTTTTTT,CAWSEGTGELFF
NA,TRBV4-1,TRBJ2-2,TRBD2,TGCGCCAGCAGCCAATGGGGCCTTGGAAATCGACTAGCGGGAGAGGACGGGGAGCTGTTTTTT,CASSQWGLGNRLAGEDGELFF
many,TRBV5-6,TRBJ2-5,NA,TGTGCCAGCAGCTTCCCCCGGGGTCAAGAGACCCAGTACTTC,CASSFPRGQETQYF
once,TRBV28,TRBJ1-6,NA,TGTGCCAGCAGTCCCCTTTATCCGGACGGGAGTAATTCACCCCTCCACTTT,CASSPLYPDGSNSPLHF
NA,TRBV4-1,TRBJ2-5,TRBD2,TGCGCCAGCAGCCCCCAAGGACTAGCGGAACAAGAGACCCAGTACTTC,CASSPQGLAEQETQYF
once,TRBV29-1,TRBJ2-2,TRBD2,TGCAGCGCCAGACTAGCGGGGAACACCGGGGAGCTGTTTTTT,CSARLAGNTGELFF
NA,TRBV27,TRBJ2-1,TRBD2,TGTGCCAGCAGTTTCGGTAGCGGGAGCAATGAGCAGTTCTTC,CASSFGSGSNEQFF
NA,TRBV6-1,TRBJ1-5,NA,TGTGCCAGCAGTGAAGCAGGACTGGTCGGTCAGCCCCAGCATTTT,CASSEAGLVGQPQHF
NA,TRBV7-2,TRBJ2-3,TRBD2,TGTGCCAGCAGCCCCTACGGGGGGGTTGGAGATACGCAGTATTTT,CASSPYGGVGDTQYF
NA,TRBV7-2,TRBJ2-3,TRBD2,TGTGCCAGCAGCCCCAGCGGGAGGGCAGATACGCAGTATTTT,CASSPSGRADTQYF
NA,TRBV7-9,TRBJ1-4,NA,TGTGCCAGCAGCCCAAGATCGGCAACTAATGAAAAACTGTTTTTT,CASSPRSATNEKLFF
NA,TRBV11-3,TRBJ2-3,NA,TGTGCCAGCAGCTCCCGACTAACTAGCACAGATACGCAGTATTTT,CASSSRLTSTDTQYF
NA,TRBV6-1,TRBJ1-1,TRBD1,TGTGCCAGCAGTGGGTTCAGGGGGAGTGAAGCTTTCTTT,CASSGFRGSEAFF
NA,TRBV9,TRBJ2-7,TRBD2,TGTGCCAGCAGCGCCCCAGGTCGGTCAGGCGGGAGTAGCGAGCAGTACTTC,CASSAPGRSGGSSEQYF
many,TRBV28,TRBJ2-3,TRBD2,TGTGCCAGCAGCACCGGACTAGCGGGTAAAAGATCTCCTAGCACAGATACGCAGTATTTT,CASSTGLAGKRSPSTDTQYF
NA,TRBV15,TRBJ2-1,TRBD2,TGTGCCACCAGCAGAGAAGCGGGAGGTTCCTACAATGAGCAGTTCTTC,CATSREAGGSYNEQFF
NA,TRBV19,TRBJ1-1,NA,TGTGCCAGTAGTATCTCCGGGTGGTCGACTGAAGCTTTCTTT,CASSISGWSTEAFF
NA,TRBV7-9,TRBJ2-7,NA,TGTGCCAGCAGCTTAGCGGCCTCCTACGAGCAGTACTTC,CASSLAASYEQYF
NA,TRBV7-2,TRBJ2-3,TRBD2,TGTGCCAGCAGCTGGGCGGGGGGCGGGACAGATACGCAGTATTTT,CASSWAGGGTDTQYF
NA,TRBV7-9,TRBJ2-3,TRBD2,TGTGCCAGCAGCCCCCGGCTACTAGCGGGGGATGTCGGAGATACGCAGTATTTT,CASSPRLLAGDVGDTQYF
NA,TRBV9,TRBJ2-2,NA,TGTGCCAGCAGTGACAGGTTCACCGGGGAGCTGTTTTTT,CASSDRFTGELFF
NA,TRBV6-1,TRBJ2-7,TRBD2,TGTGCCAGCAGTGCAAAAGCCGTGGTTCTAGCGGGAAACTACGAGCAGTACTTC,CASSAKAVVLAGNYEQYF
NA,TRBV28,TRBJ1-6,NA,TGTGCCAGCAGCCCCGGGGCCGGGGGAAGCGTTCACCCCCTCCACTTT,CASSPGAGGSVHPLHF
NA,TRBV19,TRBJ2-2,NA,TGTGCCAGTAGCCGGGTGGCCGGGGAGCTGTTTTTT,CASSRVAGELFF
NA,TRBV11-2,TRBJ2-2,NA,TGTGCCAGCAGCTTAGCCCGGAGGGCCGGGGAGCTGTTTTTT,CASSLARRAGELFF
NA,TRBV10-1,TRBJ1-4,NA,TGCGCCAGCAGTGAAGTTGCAGGGGTTAATGAAAAACTGTTTTTT,CASSEVAGVNEKLFF
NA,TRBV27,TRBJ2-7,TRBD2,TGTGCCAGCAGTGGGACTAGCGGTACTTACGAGCAGTACTTC,CASSGTSGTYEQYF
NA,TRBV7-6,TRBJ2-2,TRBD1,TGTGCCAGCAGCTTAGAGACAGGGGTGGTCGCCGGGGAGCTGTTTTTT,CASSLETGVVAGELFF
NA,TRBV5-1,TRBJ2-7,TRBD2,TGCGCCAGCAGCTTGCCCCTAGCGGGGTCCTACGAGCAGTACTTC,CASSLPLAGSYEQYF
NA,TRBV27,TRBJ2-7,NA,TGTGCCAGCAGTTTACTCTTACCGACCGACAACCTCTACGAGCAGTACTTC,CASSLLLPTDNLYEQYF
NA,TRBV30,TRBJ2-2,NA,TGTGCCTGGAGTGTCCCCGGGACACGGTCCAGGGAGCTGTTTTTT,CAWSVPGTRSRELFF
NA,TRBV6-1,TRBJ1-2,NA,TGTGCCAGCAGTGGGGGCGGCGGCTACACCTTC,CASSGGGGYTF